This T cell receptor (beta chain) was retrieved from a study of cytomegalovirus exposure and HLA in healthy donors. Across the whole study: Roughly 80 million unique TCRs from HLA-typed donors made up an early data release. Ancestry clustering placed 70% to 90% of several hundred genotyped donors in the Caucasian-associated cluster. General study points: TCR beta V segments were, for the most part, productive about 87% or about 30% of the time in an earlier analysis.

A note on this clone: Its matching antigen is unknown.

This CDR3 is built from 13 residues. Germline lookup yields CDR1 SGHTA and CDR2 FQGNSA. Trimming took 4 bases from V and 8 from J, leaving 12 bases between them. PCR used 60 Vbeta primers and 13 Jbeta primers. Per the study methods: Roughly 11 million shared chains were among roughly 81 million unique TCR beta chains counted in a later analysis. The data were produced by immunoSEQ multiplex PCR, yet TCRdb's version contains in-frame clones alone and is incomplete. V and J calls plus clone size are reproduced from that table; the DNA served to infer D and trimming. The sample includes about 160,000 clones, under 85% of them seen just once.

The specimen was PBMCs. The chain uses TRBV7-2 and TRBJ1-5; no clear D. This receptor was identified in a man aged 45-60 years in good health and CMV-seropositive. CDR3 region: CASSYSRSEPQHF. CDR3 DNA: TGTGCCAGCAGCTACTCACGCTCCGAGCCCCAGCATTTT.